These T cell receptor beta chains were read from a single sample in a study of blood T cell repertoires in COVID-19. TCRdb keeps only in-frame clones here, not all; method: immunoSEQ multiplex PCR. Of 320,000 or so clones in the sample, 87% were seen once. Sequenced material: PBMCs or T cells enriched from blood (not recorded which). These receptors all stem from a woman aged 25 to 39 who had recovered from COVID-19. Both conserved end residues are part of each CDR3. A D gene is named only where the DNA matches it firmly. Size is stated for part of the rows, as once, few or many counts, or as a class when the clone is expanded.

v_call	cdr3_length	clone_size	d_call	j_call	cdr3_aa	cdr3_nt
TRBV11-2	15	.	TRBD1	TRBJ2-4	CASSSTWTGVHIQYF	TGTGCCAGCAGCTCTACCTGGACAGGGGTGCACATTCAGTACTTC
TRBV28	15	.	.	TRBJ1-5	CASSTRGVSNQPQHF	TGTGCCAGCAGTACCCGGGGAGTCAGCAATCAGCCCCAGCATTTT
TRBV24-1	16	.	TRBD2	TRBJ2-3	CATSEPSGGATDTQYF	TGTGCCACCAGTGAACCAAGCGGGGGGGCGACAGATACGCAGTATTTT
TRBV3-1/TRBV3-2	16	few	TRBD1	TRBJ2-5	CASSQDVGQGIETQYF	TGTGCCAGCAGCCAAGATGTGGGACAGGGTATAGAGACCCAGTACTTC
TRBV19	13	.	TRBD1	TRBJ1-1	CASTEGLQGATFF	TGTGCCAGTACTGAGGGGTTACAGGGGGCGACTTTCTTT
TRBV28	13	.	.	TRBJ2-7	CASSPQGGYEQYF	TGTGCCAGCAGTCCTCAAGGGGGCTACGAGCAGTACTTC
TRBV28	15	.	TRBD1	TRBJ1-5	CASIYTGQGGQPQHF	TGTGCCAGCATCTATACAGGACAGGGAGGTCAGCCCCAGCATTTT
TRBV6-6	15	.	TRBD1	TRBJ1-5	CASSRDRGGNQPQHF	TGTGCCAGCAGCCGAGACAGGGGTGGAAATCAGCCCCAGCATTTT
TRBV5-1	14	.	TRBD1	TRBJ2-1	CASAPGTGNNEQFF	TGCGCCTCCGCCCCAGGGACAGGTAACAATGAGCAGTTCTTC
TRBV19	11	.	.	TRBJ1-3	CATYSGNTIYF	TGTGCCACGTACTCTGGAAACACCATATATTTT
TRBV28	14	.	.	TRBJ1-5	CASSFPGWHQPQHF	TGTGCCAGCAGTTTTCCAGGGTGGCATCAGCCCCAGCATTTT
TRBV6-6	15	.	TRBD2	TRBJ2-3	CASRGTSEAGTAQYF	TGTGCCAGCAGGGGGACTAGCGAGGCGGGGACAGCGCAGTATTTT
TRBV6-1	16	.	.	TRBJ1-5	CASSEAGTLSNQPQHF	TGTGCCAGCAGTGAAGCCGGGACACTTAGCAATCAGCCCCAGCATTTT
TRBV9	16	once	.	TRBJ1-1	CASSPRALTGVAEAFF	TGTGCCAGCAGCCCCCGGGCCCTCACGGGGGTTGCTGAAGCTTTCTTT
TRBV18	15	.	.	TRBJ1-5	CASSSTGRGNQPQHF	TGTGCCAGCTCGTCGACAGGCCGTGGGAATCAGCCCCAGCATTTT
TRBV9	15	.	.	TRBJ1-3	CASSSQERAGNTIYF	TGTGCCAGCAGCTCACAAGAACGTGCTGGAAACACCATATATTTT
TRBV28	17	.	.	TRBJ1-4	CASSSLLGPGPSEKLFF	TGTGCCAGCAGTTCCTTGCTGGGCCCTGGCCCCAGTGAAAAACTGTTTTTT
TRBV28	11	.	.	TRBJ1-2	CASQELYGYTF	TGTGCCAGCCAAGAGCTCTATGGCTACACCTTC
TRBV4-1	16	.	TRBD1	TRBJ1-5	CASSQDRDRGHQPQHF	TGCGCCAGCAGCCAAGATAGAGACAGGGGGCATCAGCCCCAGCATTTT
TRBV6-5	14	.	TRBD1	TRBJ2-7	CASSSDRDLHEQYF	TGTGCCAGCAGTTCGGACAGGGACCTCCACGAGCAGTACTTC
TRBV19	17	.	.	TRBJ2-1	CASREVPAGGAYNEQFF	TGTGCCAGTAGGGAAGTTCCCGCCGGAGGGGCCTACAATGAGCAGTTCTTC
TRBV5-8	14	.	TRBD1	TRBJ1-6	CASSLTGGSSPLHF	TGTGCCAGCAGCTTGACAGGGGGCTCGTCACCCCTCCACTTT
TRBV20-1	14	.	.	TRBJ1-1	CSASVSRQGTEAFF	TGCAGTGCTAGTGTCTCTCGACAAGGCACTGAAGCTTTCTTT
TRBV7-2	18	.	.	TRBJ2-4	CASSLTLIGNSAKNIQYF	TGTGCCAGCAGCTTAACCCTTATCGGGAATTCCGCCAAAAACATTCAGTACTTC
TRBV27	22	.	TRBD1	TRBJ1-1	CASSFHRGLVGTGDRVGTEAFF	TGTGCCAGCAGTTTCCACCGAGGACTCGTAGGGACAGGCGACCGCGTGGGCACTGAAGCTTTCTTT
TRBV10-3	14	once	TRBD1	TRBJ2-7	CAIRGQGGTYEQYF	TGTGCCATCAGAGGACAGGGTGGGACCTACGAGCAGTACTTC
TRBV18	15	.	.	TRBJ2-5	CASSPRDNQGETQYF	TGTGCCAGCTCACCCCGGGACAACCAAGGGGAGACCCAGTACTTC
TRBV23-1	17	.	.	TRBJ1-2	CASSHPTGQNIAYGYTF	TGCGCCAGCAGTCACCCAACGGGACAAAACATCGCCTATGGCTACACCTTC
TRBV4-1	16	.	TRBD1	TRBJ2-1	CASSSRTGSSYNEQFF	TGCGCCAGCAGCTCCCGGACAGGGAGCTCCTACAATGAGCAGTTCTTC
TRBV5-5	14	.	.	TRBJ1-1	CASSLGAGDTEAFF	TGTGCCAGCAGCTTGGGGGCCGGGGACACTGAAGCTTTCTTT
TRBV5-1	15	.	.	TRBJ1-2	CASSLGSAGSYGYTF	TGCGCCAGCAGCCTGGGGTCTGCGGGCTCCTATGGCTACACCTTC
TRBV27	15	.	TRBD1	TRBJ1-2	CASSFTRTGGYGYTF	TGTGCCAGCAGTTTTACAAGGACAGGGGGCTATGGCTACACCTTC
TRBV7-9	14	.	.	TRBJ1-1	CASSLELINTEAFF	TGTGCCAGCAGCTTAGAGCTGATTAACACTGAAGCTTTCTTT
TRBV5-6	14	.	.	TRBJ1-3	CASSLMARGNTIYF	TGTGCCAGCAGCTTAATGGCTCGGGGGAACACCATATATTTT
TRBV14	15	.	TRBD1	TRBJ1-6	CASSRIDRDNSPLHF	TGTGCCAGCAGCAGAATCGACAGGGATAATTCACCCCTCCACTTT
TRBV28	11	.	.	TRBJ1-4	CATHRNEKLFF	TGTGCCACCCACAGGAATGAAAAACTGTTTTTT
TRBV11-2	18	few	TRBD1	TRBJ2-7	CASSQRGTGGVEGYEQYF	TGTGCCAGCAGCCAAAGAGGGACAGGGGGAGTGGAGGGCTACGAGCAGTACTTC
TRBV9	15	.	TRBD1	TRBJ1-6	CASSRRTGGNSPLHF	TGTGCCAGCAGCAGACGGACAGGGGGAAATTCACCCCTCCACTTT
TRBV6-5	13	.	.	TRBJ2-5	CASSSENQETQYF	TGTGCCAGCAGTTCTGAGAACCAAGAGACCCAGTACTTC
TRBV5-6	16	.	.	TRBJ1-4	CASSSSYDRNGEKLFF	TGTGCCAGCAGCTCCTCTTACGACAGGAACGGCGAAAAACTGTTTTTT
TRBV12-3/TRBV12-4	13	.	TRBD1	TRBJ1-2	CASSLQGVEGYTF	TGTGCCAGCAGTTTGCAGGGGGTCGAGGGCTACACCTTC
TRBV6-6	16	.	TRBD1	TRBJ1-3	CASSYSSTGEGNTIYF	TGTGCCAGCAGTTACTCATCGACAGGGGAGGGAAACACCATATATTTT
TRBV9	16	.	.	TRBJ1-1	CASSVGPRAEGTEAFF	TGTGCCAGCAGCGTAGGTCCTAGGGCGGAGGGCACTGAAGCTTTCTTT
TRBV30	13	.	TRBD1	TRBJ2-3	CAWGQGWADTQYF	TGTGCCTGGGGACAGGGGTGGGCAGATACGCAGTATTTT
TRBV10-3	16	.	.	TRBJ1-4	CAISDGHQGSNEKLFF	TGTGCCATCAGTGACGGACATCAGGGAAGCAATGAAAAACTGTTTTTT
TRBV7-2	16	.	TRBD2	TRBJ2-5	CASSLTSGGAGETQYF	TGTGCCAGCAGCTTAACTAGCGGGGGGGCAGGGGAGACCCAGTACTTC
TRBV11-2	13	once	.	TRBJ2-5	CASSLARRETQYF	TGTGCCAGCAGCTTAGCTAGAAGGGAGACCCAGTACTTC
TRBV27	13	.	.	TRBJ1-2	CASSFEGWGGYTF	TGTGCCAGCAGTTTTGAGGGTTGGGGTGGCTACACCTTC
TRBV19	11	.	.	TRBJ2-3	CASTTADTQYF	TGTGCCAGTACTACGGCAGATACGCAGTATTTT
TRBV28	16	.	TRBD1	TRBJ2-3	CASSPPTGHGTDTQYF	TGTGCCAGCAGTCCTCCGACAGGGCACGGCACAGATACGCAGTATTTT
TRBV27	14	.	.	TRBJ1-6	CASSRGGLNSPLHF	TGTGCCAGCAGTAGGGGGGGTCTTAATTCACCCCTCCACTTT
TRBV3-1/TRBV3-2	18	.	TRBD1	TRBJ1-3	CASSQLSRDRISGNTIYF	TGTGCCAGCAGCCAGTTGTCCCGGGACAGGATCTCTGGAAACACCATATATTTT
TRBV5-1	17	.	TRBD1	TRBJ1-4	CASSLGPTGGVNEKLFF	TGCGCCAGCAGCTTGGGTCCCACAGGGGGCGTCAATGAAAAACTGTTTTTT
TRBV2	13	.	.	TRBJ2-3	CASRDAGGDTQYF	TGTGCCAGCAGGGATGCCGGGGGAGATACGCAGTATTTT
TRBV6-5	13	.	TRBD1	TRBJ1-2	CASSYGQGRGYTF	TGTGCCAGCAGTTACGGACAGGGGAGAGGCTACACCTTC